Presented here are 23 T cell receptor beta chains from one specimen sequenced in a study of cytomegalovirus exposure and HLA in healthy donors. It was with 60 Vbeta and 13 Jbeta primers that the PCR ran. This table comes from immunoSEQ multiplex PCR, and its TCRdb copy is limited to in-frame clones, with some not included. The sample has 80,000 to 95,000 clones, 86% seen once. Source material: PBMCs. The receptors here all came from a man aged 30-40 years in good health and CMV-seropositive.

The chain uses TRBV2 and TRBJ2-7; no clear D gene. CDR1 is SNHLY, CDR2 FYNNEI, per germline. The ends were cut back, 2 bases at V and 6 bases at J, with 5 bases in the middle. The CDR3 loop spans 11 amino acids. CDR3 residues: CASSEWSEQYF. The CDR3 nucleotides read TGTGCCAGCAGTGAATGGAGCGAGCAGTACTTC.

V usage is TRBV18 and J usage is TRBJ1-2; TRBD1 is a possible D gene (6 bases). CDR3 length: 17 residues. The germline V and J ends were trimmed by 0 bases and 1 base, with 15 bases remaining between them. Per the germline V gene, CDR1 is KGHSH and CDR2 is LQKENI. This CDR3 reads CASSPPNFVGGNYGYTF. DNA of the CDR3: TGTGCCAGCTCACCACCGAATTTCGTAGGGGGTAACTATGGCTACACCTTC.

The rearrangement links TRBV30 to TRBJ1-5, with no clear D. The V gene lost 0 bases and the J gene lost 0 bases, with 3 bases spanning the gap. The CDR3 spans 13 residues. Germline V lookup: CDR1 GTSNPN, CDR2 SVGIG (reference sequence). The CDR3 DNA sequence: TGTGCCTGGAGTGTTCGTAGCAATCAGCCCCAGCATTTT. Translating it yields CAWSVRSNQPQHF.

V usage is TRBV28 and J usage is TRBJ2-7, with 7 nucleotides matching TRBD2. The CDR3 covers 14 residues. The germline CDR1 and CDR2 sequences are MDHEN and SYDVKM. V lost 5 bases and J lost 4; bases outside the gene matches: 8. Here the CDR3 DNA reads TGTGCCAGCAGTGGGGGAGGGCTCAAATACGAGCAGTACTTC. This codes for CASSGGGLKYEQYF.

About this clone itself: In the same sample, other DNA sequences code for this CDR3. CDR3 region: CASSSQTSFQETQYF. DNA for the CDR3: TGTGCCAGCAGTTCTCAGACTAGCTTCCAAGAGACCCAGTACTTC. This sequence joins TRBV19 and TRBJ2-5, with TRBD2 identical over 7 bases. Germline V gene lookup returns CDR1 LNHDA and CDR2 SQIVND (reference sequence). The length of the CDR3 is 15 residues. The V gene end was trimmed by 9 bases and the J gene end by 1 base; junction bases not matched to a gene: 11.

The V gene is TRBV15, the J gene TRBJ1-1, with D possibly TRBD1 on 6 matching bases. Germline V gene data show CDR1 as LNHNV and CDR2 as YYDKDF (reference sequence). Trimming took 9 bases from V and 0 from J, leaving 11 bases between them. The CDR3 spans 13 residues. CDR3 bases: TGTGCCACTCAGGACAGTCTGAACACTGAAGCTTTCTTT. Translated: CATQDSLNTEAFF. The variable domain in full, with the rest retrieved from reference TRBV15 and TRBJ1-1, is DAMVIQNPRYQVTQFGKPVTLSCSQTLNHNVMYWYQQKSSQAPKLLFHYYDKDFNNEADTPDNFQSRRPNTSFCFLDIRSPGLGDTAMYLCATQDSLNTEAFFGQGTRLTVV.

CDR3 bases: TGTGCCAGCAGTTTGCTCGGGTTTTATGGCTACACCTTC. This codes for CASSLLGFYGYTF. J is TRBJ1-2 and V is TRBV28; D gene uncertain. The CDR3 runs to 13 residues. With 3 bases removed from V and 5 bases from J, the gap between germline ends came to 10 bases. Per the germline V gene, CDR1 is MDHEN and CDR2 is SYDVKM.

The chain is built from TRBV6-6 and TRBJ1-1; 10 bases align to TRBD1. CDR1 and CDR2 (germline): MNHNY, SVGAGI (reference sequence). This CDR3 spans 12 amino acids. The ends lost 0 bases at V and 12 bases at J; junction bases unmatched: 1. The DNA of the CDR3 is TGTGCCAGCAGTTACTCGGACAGGGGGACTTTCTTT. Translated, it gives CASSYSDRGTFF.

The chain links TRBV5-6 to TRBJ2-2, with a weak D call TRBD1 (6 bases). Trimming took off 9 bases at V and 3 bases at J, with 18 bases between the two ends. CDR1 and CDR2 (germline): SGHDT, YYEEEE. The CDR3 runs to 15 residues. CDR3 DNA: TGTGCCACCCTCAGGAGGCAGGGGTACACCGGGGAGCTGTTTTTT. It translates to CATLRRQGYTGELFF.

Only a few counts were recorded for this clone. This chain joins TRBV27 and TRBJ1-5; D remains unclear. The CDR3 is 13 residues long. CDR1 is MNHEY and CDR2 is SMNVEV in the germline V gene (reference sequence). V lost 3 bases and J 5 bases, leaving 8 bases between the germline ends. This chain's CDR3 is CASSFGRDQPQHF. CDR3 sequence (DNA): TGTGCCAGCAGTTTCGGGAGAGATCAGCCCCAGCATTTT.

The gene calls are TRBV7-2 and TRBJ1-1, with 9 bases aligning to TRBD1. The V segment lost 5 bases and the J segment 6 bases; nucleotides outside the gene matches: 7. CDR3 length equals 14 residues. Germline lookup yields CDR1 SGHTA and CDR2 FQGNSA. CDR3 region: CASSQQGAGAEAFF. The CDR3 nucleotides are TGTGCCAGCAGCCAACAGGGGGCTGGGGCTGAAGCTTTCTTT.

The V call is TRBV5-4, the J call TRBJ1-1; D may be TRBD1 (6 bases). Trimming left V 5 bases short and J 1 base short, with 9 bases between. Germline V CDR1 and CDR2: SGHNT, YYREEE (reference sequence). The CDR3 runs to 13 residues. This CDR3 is CASRRTENTEAFF. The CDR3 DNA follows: TGTGCCAGCAGGCGGACAGAGAACACTGAAGCTTTCTTT. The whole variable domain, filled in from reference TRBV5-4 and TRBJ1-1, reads ETGVTQSPTHLIKTRGQQVTLRCSSQSGHNTVSWYQQALGQGPQFIFQYYREEENGRGNFPPRFSGLQFPNYSSELNVNALELDDSALYLCASRRTENTEAFFGQGTRLTVV.

CDR3 in amino acids: CASSLGPPREGRYEQFF. The CDR3 nucleotides are TGCGCCAGCAGCTTGGGGCCCCCGCGGGAGGGCCGATATGAGCAGTTCTTC. The chain combines TRBV5-1 with TRBJ2-1, with 9 bases that match TRBD2. Trimming at V came to 0 bases and at J to 8 bases, leaving 12 bases not matched to a gene. Germline V gene data show CDR1 as SGHRS and CDR2 as YFSETQ. This CDR3 comprises 17 residues.

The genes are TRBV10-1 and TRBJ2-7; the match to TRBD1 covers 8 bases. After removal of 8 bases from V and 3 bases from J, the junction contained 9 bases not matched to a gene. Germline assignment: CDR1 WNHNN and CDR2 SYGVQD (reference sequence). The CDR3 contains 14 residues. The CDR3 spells CASRGAGGSYEQYF. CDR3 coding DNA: TGCGCCAGCCGAGGGGCAGGGGGCAGCTACGAGCAGTACTTC.

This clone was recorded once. The CDR3 sequence is CAWAKSGLAGGYEQYF. The CDR3 region has the DNA TGTGCCTGGGCTAAATCTGGACTAGCGGGAGGCTACGAGCAGTACTTC. The chain uses TRBV30 and TRBJ2-7; 14 bases align to TRBD2. This CDR3 has 16 amino acids. The germline CDR1 and CDR2 sequences are GTSNPN and SVGIG (reference sequence). The junction had 9 bases not matched to a gene; V was cut back by 5 bases and J by 3 bases.

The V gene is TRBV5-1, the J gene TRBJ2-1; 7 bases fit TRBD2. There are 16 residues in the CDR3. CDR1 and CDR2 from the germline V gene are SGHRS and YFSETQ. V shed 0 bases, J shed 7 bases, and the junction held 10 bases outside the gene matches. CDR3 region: CASSLAGGRRTNEQFF. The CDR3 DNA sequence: TGCGCCAGCAGCTTGGCCGGCGGGAGAAGGACGAATGAGCAGTTCTTC.

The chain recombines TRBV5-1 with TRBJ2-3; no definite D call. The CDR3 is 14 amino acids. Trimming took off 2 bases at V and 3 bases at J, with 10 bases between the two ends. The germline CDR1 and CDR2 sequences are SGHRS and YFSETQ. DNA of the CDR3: TGCGCCAGCAGCTTACGGTATGATACAGATACGCAGTATTTT. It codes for CASSLRYDTDTQYF.

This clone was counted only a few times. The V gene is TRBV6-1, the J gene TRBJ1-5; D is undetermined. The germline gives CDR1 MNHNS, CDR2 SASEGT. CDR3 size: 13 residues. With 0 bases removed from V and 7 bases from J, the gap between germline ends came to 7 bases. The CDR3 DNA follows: TGTGCCAGCAGTGAAGCGAGTTACCAGCCCCAGCATTTT. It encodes CASSEASYQPQHF.

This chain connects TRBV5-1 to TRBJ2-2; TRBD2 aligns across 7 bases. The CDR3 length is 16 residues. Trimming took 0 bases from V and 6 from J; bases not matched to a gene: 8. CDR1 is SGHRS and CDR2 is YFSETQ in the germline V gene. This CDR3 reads CASSLGAGTLSGELFF. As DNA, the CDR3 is TGCGCCAGCAGCTTGGGAGCGGGAACGCTATCCGGGGAGCTGTTTTTT.

The CDR3 nucleotides read TGTGCCAGCAGTCTCACAGGGGGCGGAAGGCAGCCCCAGCATTTT. This gives the protein CASSLTGGGRQPQHF. The chain recombines TRBV6-6 with TRBJ1-5, with 9 nucleotides matching TRBD1. Germline-derived CDR1 and CDR2 are MNHNY and SVGAGI (reference sequence). V lost 5 bases, J lost 7 bases, and 9 bases stayed unmatched. There are 15 residues in the CDR3.

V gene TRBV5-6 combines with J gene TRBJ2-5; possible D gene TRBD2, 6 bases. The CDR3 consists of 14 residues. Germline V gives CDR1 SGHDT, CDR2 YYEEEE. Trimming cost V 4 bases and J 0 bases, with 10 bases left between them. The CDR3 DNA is TGTGCCAGCAGCACGGGACTGTACCAAGAGACCCAGTACTTC. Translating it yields CASSTGLYQETQYF.

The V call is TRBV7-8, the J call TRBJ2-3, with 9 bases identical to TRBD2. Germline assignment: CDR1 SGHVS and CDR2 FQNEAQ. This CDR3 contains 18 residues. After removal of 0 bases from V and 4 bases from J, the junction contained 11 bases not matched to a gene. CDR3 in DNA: TGTGCCAGCAGCTTAGCCCCCCCGGGACTAGCTCGACCAGATACGCAGTATTTT. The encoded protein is CASSLAPPGLARPDTQYF.

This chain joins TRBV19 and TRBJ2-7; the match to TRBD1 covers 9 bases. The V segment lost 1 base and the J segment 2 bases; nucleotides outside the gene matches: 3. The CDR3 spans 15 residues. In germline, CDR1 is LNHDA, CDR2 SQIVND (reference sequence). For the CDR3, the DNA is TGTGCCAGTAGTATAGTTGGGACAGGGACCTACGAGCAGTACTTC. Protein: CASSIVGTGTYEQYF.